This T cell receptor beta chain was recorded in a study of blood T cells in healthy people across ages. Overall study: Using template switching, researchers captured about one barcoded beta molecule for each two T cells.

PBMCs were isolated at a quantity of at least 7 million per sample. With a J-beta primer mix and a sample-barcoded 5' primer, a second PCR ran about 7 to 12 cycles. Every molecule of cDNA carried a tag from a template-switch adaptor with 12 random nucleotides. Each CDR3 protein gets one entry after TCRdb re-called the 5' RACE reads with MiXCR. The table has about 1.7 million distinct CDR3 sequences, roughly 27% seen once. Study results and limitations: Unknown CMV status may confound age-related changes in expanded clones.

This clonotype has only a few counts. Its antigen is currently unknown. The sequenced sample consisted of blood. The receptor's source is a woman aged 30 to 39 in good health.

The CDR3 loop reads CASSPTAGIGAAYGYTF. CDR3 nucleotides: TGCGCCAGCAGTCCAACTGCGGGGATCGGGGCGGCCTATGGCTACACCTTC. The chain recombines TRBV4-3 with TRBJ1-2, with a possible D match to TRBD1 (5 bases). Germline V gene data show CDR1 as LGHNA and CDR2 as YSLEER. This CDR3 is built from 17 residues. The V end lost 6 bases, the J end lost 4 bases, and 24 bases lay between the germline ends.